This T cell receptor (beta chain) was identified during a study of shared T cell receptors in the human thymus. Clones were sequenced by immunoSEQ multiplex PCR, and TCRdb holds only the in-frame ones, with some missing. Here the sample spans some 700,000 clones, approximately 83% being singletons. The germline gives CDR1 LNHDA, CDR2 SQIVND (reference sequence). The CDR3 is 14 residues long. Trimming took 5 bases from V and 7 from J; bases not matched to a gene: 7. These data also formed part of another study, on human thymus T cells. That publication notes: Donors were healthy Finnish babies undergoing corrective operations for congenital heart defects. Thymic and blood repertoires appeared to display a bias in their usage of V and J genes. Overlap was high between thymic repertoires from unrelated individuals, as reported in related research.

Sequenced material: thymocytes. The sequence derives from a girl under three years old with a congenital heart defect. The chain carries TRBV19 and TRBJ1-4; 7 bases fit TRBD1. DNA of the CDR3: TGTGCCAGTAGTGTGGGACAGTGGGTTGAAAAACTGTTTTTT. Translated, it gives CASSVGQWVEKLFF.